This entry concerns a single TCR beta chain. In the original workflow: Nucleated cell number was recorded as an estimate derived from reference gene primer amplification. Profiling relied on immunoSEQ multiplex PCR, and the TCRdb table lists in-frame clones only, not all of them. D and trimming were read from the DNA, whereas the V and J calls and clone size are those reported in that table. The sample consists of around 280,000 clones, about 90% of them appearing once. The data originate from a study of blood T cell repertoires in COVID-19. Study at large: Some COVID-19 samples were acute and others convalescent; all came from the United States, Italy and Spain.

The clonotype comes from a woman in her 30s who had recovered from COVID-19. Sequencing input: peripheral blood.

CDR3 bases: TGTGCCAGCAGCTTAAGGGGGAGTTATCGGGCGCAGTATTTT. This sequence encodes CASSLRGSYRAQYF. The chain couples TRBV7-2 to TRBJ2-3, with D perhaps TRBD1 (6 bases). There are 14 residues in the CDR3. Germline lookup yields CDR1 SGHTA and CDR2 FQGNSA. V lost 2 bases and J lost 10, with 16 bases in between.